The rows below give T cell receptor beta chains drawn from one sample of a study of T cell changes during pregnancy in multiple sclerosis. Only in-frame clones appear in the TCRdb table, and some are missing; sequencing was by immunoSEQ multiplex PCR. The table shows approximately 80,000 clones, with 85% to 95% occurring only once. The sample consisted of peripheral blood, taken in the second trimester of pregnancy. Source of these receptors: a female donor in good health, enrolled as a control in a pregnancy study. CDR3s include the opening cysteine and the closing phenylalanine or tryptophan. D genes are given only for firm matches. A clone size is listed for some rows: how often the clone was seen (once, few, many), or a class if it is expanded.

clone_size,v_call,j_call,d_call,cdr3_aa,cdr3_nt
-,TRBV7-2,TRBJ2-4,-,CASSLAGGQKNIQYF,TGTGCCAGCAGCTTAGCGGGAGGTCAGAAAAACATTCAGTACTTC
once,TRBV2,TRBJ2-1,-,CASSPRGTLSSYNEQFF,TGTGCCAGCAGTCCCCGGGGGACTCTTAGCTCCTACAATGAGCAGTTCTTC
few,TRBV5-6,TRBJ2-1,TRBD2,CASSLVAGEIF,TGTGCCAGCAGCTTGGTAGCGGGAGAAATCTTC
-,TRBV15,TRBJ2-7,-,CATSSGGTAYEQYF,TGTGCCACCAGCAGTGGCGGGACTGCCTACGAGCAGTACTTC
-,TRBV5-1,TRBJ2-1,-,CASSLGGRREQFF,TGCGCCAGCAGCTTGGGCGGTAGGCGGGAGCAGTTCTTC
-,TRBV9,TRBJ2-2,TRBD2,CASSPLGLAGVGGELFF,TGTGCCAGCAGCCCCCTCGGACTAGCGGGAGTGGGAGGGGAGCTGTTTTTT
-,TRBV5-5,TRBJ2-1,-,CASRPTVNYNEQFF,TGTGCCAGCAGACCAACAGTTAATTACAATGAGCAGTTCTTC
few,TRBV27,TRBJ1-1,-,CASTKLGPTGVNTEAFF,TGTGCCAGCACCAAACTTGGGCCGACAGGCGTGAACACTGAAGCTTTCTTT
-,TRBV5-1,TRBJ2-1,-,CASSLVAANDNEQFF,TGCGCCAGCAGCTTGGTAGCGGCTAACGACAATGAGCAGTTCTTC
-,TRBV30,TRBJ1-5,-,CAWTGGSNQPQHF,TGTGCCTGGACAGGAGGGAGCAATCAGCCCCAGCATTTT
-,TRBV18,TRBJ2-4,-,CASSPRCGAGPCKNIQYF,TGTGCCAGCTCACCACGATGCGGGGCAGGGCCGTGCAAAAACATTCAGTACTTC
-,TRBV5-1,TRBJ1-2,TRBD1,CASSFGTGGDYGYTF,TGCGCCAGCAGCTTTGGCACAGGGGGTGACTATGGCTACACCTTC
-,TRBV28,TRBJ2-7,TRBD2,CASRLLAGFSEQYF,TGTGCCAGCAGGCTTCTAGCGGGTTTCAGCGAGCAGTACTTC
-,TRBV19,TRBJ2-7,-,CASSIRLSYEQYF,TGTGCCAGTAGTATACGACTTTCCTACGAGCAGTACTTC
-,TRBV21-1,TRBJ2-1,-,CASSKESSNEQFF,TGTGCCAGCAGCAAAGAGTCTAGCAATGAGCAGTTCTTC
-,TRBV19,TRBJ1-5,-,CASSIVGQTQPQHF,TGTGCCAGTAGTATAGTTGGCCAAACCCAGCCCCAGCATTTT
-,TRBV7-9,TRBJ2-7,TRBD2,CASSLGLAEQYF,TGTGCCAGCAGCCTGGGACTAGCGGAGCAGTACTTC
-,TRBV4-2,TRBJ2-6,TRBD2,CASSPNQAGGLSGANVLTF,TGTGCCAGCAGCCCGAACCAAGCGGGAGGGCTTTCTGGGGCCAACGTCCTGACTTTC
-,TRBV5-1,TRBJ2-3,-,CASSENRGDTQYF,TGCGCCAGCAGCGAAAATAGGGGGGATACGCAGTATTTT
-,TRBV28,TRBJ2-1,TRBD2,CASSSAGVADEQFF,TGTGCCAGCAGTTCGGCGGGGGTCGCGGATGAGCAGTTCTTC
-,TRBV6-1,TRBJ2-7,TRBD2,CASSEFTSGSYEQYF,TGTGCCAGCAGTGAATTTACTAGCGGGAGCTACGAGCAGTACTTC
-,TRBV29-1,TRBJ1-3,-,CSVDVGHSSGNTIYF,TGCAGCGTTGATGTGGGGCACTCCTCTGGAAACACCATATATTTT
-,TRBV27,TRBJ2-1,-,CASSLEAGGLYNEQFF,TGTGCCAGCAGTTTAGAAGCAGGGGGACTTTACAATGAGCAGTTCTTC
-,TRBV7-9,TRBJ1-2,-,CASSLGGGSGGGYTF,TGTGCCAGCAGCTTAGGCGGGGGGTCAGGCGGTGGCTACACCTTC
-,TRBV29-1,TRBJ1-2,-,CSSRGAGYGYTF,TGCAGCTCTAGGGGCGCAGGCTATGGCTACACCTTC
-,TRBV19,TRBJ2-2,-,CASSIDWSGFLTGELFF,TGTGCCAGTAGTATAGATTGGAGCGGATTCTTGACCGGGGAGCTGTTTTTT
-,TRBV2,TRBJ2-1,-,CATQELADYNEQFF,TGTGCCACCCAGGAGTTAGCGGACTACAATGAGCAGTTCTTC
-,TRBV7-9,TRBJ2-3,TRBD2,CASSLPYRLAGGTDTQYF,TGTGCCAGCAGCTTACCGTATCGGCTAGCGGGAGGCACAGATACGCAGTATTTT
-,TRBV9,TRBJ2-2,-,CASSVRGTGELFF,TGTGCCAGCAGCGTAAGGGGAACCGGGGAGCTGTTTTTT
-,TRBV28,TRBJ2-2,TRBD2,CASSVPLGGSGSRSGELFF,TGTGCCAGCAGCGTACCCCTTGGGGGGAGCGGGAGTCGATCCGGGGAGCTGTTTTTT
-,TRBV2,TRBJ2-3,-,CASIRTAVTDTQYF,TGTGCCAGCATCCGGACAGCAGTCACAGATACGCAGTATTTT
-,TRBV6-5,TRBJ1-1,-,CASSYVQGKEAFF,TGTGCCAGCAGTTACGTCCAGGGGAAAGAAGCTTTCTTT
-,TRBV7-2,TRBJ2-5,-,CASSLFQGQETQYF,TGTGCCAGCAGCTTATTCCAGGGACAAGAGACCCAGTACTTC
-,TRBV15,TRBJ2-1,-,CATSTSGTTYNEQFF,TGTGCCACCAGTACAAGCGGGACAACCTACAATGAGCAGTTCTTC
-,TRBV25-1,TRBJ1-4,-,CASRRQDNEKLFF,TGTGCCAGCAGGAGACAGGATAATGAAAAACTGTTTTTT
once,TRBV27,TRBJ2-7,TRBD2,CASDGGEQYF,TGTGCCTCCGACGGGGGGGAGCAGTACTTC
-,TRBV5-4,TRBJ2-7,TRBD1,CASSSRDRAHEQYF,TGTGCCAGCAGCAGCCGGGACAGGGCTCACGAGCAGTACTTC